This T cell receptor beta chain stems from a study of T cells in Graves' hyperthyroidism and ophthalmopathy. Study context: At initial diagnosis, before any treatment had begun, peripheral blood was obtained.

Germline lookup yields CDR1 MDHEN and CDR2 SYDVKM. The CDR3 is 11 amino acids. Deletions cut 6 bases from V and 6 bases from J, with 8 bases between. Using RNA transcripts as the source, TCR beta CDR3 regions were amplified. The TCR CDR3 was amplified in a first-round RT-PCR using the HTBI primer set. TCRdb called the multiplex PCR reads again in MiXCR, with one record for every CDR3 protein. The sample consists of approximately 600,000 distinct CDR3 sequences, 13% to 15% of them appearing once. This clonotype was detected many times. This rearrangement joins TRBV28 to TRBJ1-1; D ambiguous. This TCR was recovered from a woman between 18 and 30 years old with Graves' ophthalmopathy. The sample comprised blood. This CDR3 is CASRLYSEAFF. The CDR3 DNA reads TGTGCCAGCAGACTCTACTCTGAAGCTTTCTTT. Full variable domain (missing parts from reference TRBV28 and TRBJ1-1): DVKVTQSSRYLVKRTGEKVFLECVQDMDHENMFWYRQDPGLGLRLIYFSYDVKMKEKGDIPEGYSVSREKKERFSLILESASTNQTSMYLCASRLYSEAFFGQGTRLTVV.